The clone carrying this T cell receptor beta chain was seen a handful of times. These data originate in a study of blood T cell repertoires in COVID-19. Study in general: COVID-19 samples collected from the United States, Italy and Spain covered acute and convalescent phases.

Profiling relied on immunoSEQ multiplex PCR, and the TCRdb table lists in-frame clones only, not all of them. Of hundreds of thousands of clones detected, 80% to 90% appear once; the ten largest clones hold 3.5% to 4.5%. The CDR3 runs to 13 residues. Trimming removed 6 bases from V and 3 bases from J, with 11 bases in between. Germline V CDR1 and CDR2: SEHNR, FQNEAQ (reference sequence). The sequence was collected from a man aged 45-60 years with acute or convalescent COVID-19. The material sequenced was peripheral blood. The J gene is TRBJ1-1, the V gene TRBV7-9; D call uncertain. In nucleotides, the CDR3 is TGTGCCAGCAGTTGGGCTTTAGACACTGAAGCTTTCTTT. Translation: CASSWALDTEAFF.